This is a list of T cell receptor beta chains from one sample in a study of PD-1 blockade in classical Hodgkin lymphoma. Sequencing was performed with immunoSEQ multiplex PCR; in TCRdb, only in-frame clones are kept and a portion is missing. This table has approximately 27,000 clones, approximately 80% appearing once. The sequencing here drew on peripheral blood mononuclear cells (PBMCs), taken before the fourth cycle of nivolumab. These receptors were obtained from a human donor with classical Hodgkin lymphoma. CDR3s include the opening cysteine and the closing phenylalanine or tryptophan. The D gene is left open where the match is weak. Expanded clones are given a class, and other clones once, few, many or no size at all.

D: TRBD1
J: TRBJ1-1
size: once
V: TRBV7-6
CDR3: CASSLEPGTGHTEAFF
DNA: TGTGCCAGCAGCTTAGAACCCGGGACAGGGCACACTGAAGCTTTCTTT

D: TRBD2
J: TRBJ2-5
size: .
V: TRBV9
CDR3: CASSVERTSPSQYF
DNA: TGTGCCAGCAGCGTAGAGAGGACTAGCCCGTCCCAGTACTTC

D: .
J: TRBJ1-2
size: .
V: TRBV30
CDR3: CAWKFTNYGYTF
DNA: TGTGCCTGGAAGTTCACCAACTATGGCTACACCTTC

D: TRBD1
J: TRBJ2-3
size: .
V: TRBV5-1
CDR3: CASSPGTVGTDTQYF
DNA: TGCGCCAGCTCCCCGGGGACAGTAGGCACAGATACGCAGTATTTT

D: .
J: TRBJ1-1
size: .
V: TRBV4-3
CDR3: CASSRIGQSNTEAFF
DNA: TGCGCCAGCAGCCGAATTGGACAGTCGAACACTGAAGCTTTCTTT

D: .
J: TRBJ2-5
size: .
V: TRBV5-1
CDR3: CASSLGREETQYF
DNA: TGCGCCAGCAGCTTGGGGAGGGAGGAGACCCAGTACTTC

D: .
J: TRBJ1-5
size: .
V: TRBV13
CDR3: CASSVDGAGQPQHF
DNA: TGTGCCAGCAGCGTAGATGGGGCAGGTCAGCCCCAGCATTTT

D: .
J: TRBJ2-4
size: few
V: TRBV19
CDR3: CASSPYSPRIGQAKNIQYF
DNA: TGTGCCAGTAGTCCATATTCCCCCCGAATAGGGCAAGCCAAAAACATTCAGTACTTC

D: .
J: TRBJ1-2
size: .
V: TRBV7-2
CDR3: CASNKGRGLFVANYGYTF
DNA: TGTGCCAGCAACAAGGGGAGGGGTTTATTTGTCGCTAACTATGGCTACACCTTC

D: .
J: TRBJ1-6
size: .
V: TRBV7-2
CDR3: CASSLVRTDNSPLHF
DNA: TGTGCCAGCAGCTTGGTTCGGACAGATAATTCACCCCTCCACTTT

D: .
J: TRBJ2-1
size: .
V: TRBV11-2
CDR3: CASSPRGAYNEQFF
DNA: TGTGCCAGCAGTCCGAGAGGGGCTTACAATGAGCAGTTCTTC

D: .
J: TRBJ1-1
size: .
V: TRBV7-2
CDR3: CASSLPVNTEAFF
DNA: TGTGCCAGCAGCTTACCAGTAAACACTGAAGCTTTCTTT

D: .
J: TRBJ1-3
size: .
V: TRBV10-3
CDR3: CAISVQLGLSGNTIYF
DNA: TGTGCCATCAGTGTTCAACTGGGCCTCTCTGGAAACACCATATATTTT

D: .
J: TRBJ1-4
size: .
V: TRBV6-6
CDR3: CASTQGKTAEKLFF
DNA: TGTGCCAGCACTCAGGGCAAGACGGCTGAAAAACTGTTTTTT

D: .
J: TRBJ2-7
size: .
V: TRBV5-1
CDR3: CASSLDPSYEQYF
DNA: TGCGCCAGCAGCTTGGACCCCTCCTACGAGCAGTACTTC

D: .
J: TRBJ2-3
size: .
V: TRBV9
CDR3: CASSETVATDTQYF
DNA: TGTGCCAGCAGCGAGACGGTCGCCACAGATACGCAGTATTTT

D: .
J: TRBJ2-2
size: .
V: TRBV7-3
CDR3: CASSPNTGELFF
DNA: TGTGCCAGCAGCCCAAACACCGGGGAGCTGTTTTTT

D: TRBD1
J: TRBJ1-5
size: .
V: TRBV6-5
CDR3: CASRRDRGSNQPQHF
DNA: TGTGCCAGCAGGAGGGACAGGGGTAGCAATCAGCCCCAGCATTTT

D: .
J: TRBJ2-3
size: .
V: TRBV21-1
CDR3: CASSKGTSGGEDTQYF
DNA: TGTGCCAGCAGCAAAGGGACAAGCGGGGGGGAAGATACGCAGTATTTT

D: .
J: TRBJ1-5
size: .
V: TRBV28
CDR3: CASSLRTGRSNQPQHF
DNA: TGTGCCAGCAGTTTAAGGACTGGGAGGAGCAACCAGCCCCAGCATTTT

D: TRBD1
J: TRBJ2-1
size: .
V: TRBV27
CDR3: CASSLREGGLYEQFF
DNA: TGTGCCAGCAGCCTCCGCGAAGGGGGCTTATATGAGCAGTTCTTC

D: .
J: TRBJ2-2
size: .
V: TRBV9
CDR3: CASSVVGRTGELFF
DNA: TGTGCCAGCAGCGTAGTGGGGAGGACCGGGGAGCTGTTTTTT